Described below is a single T cell receptor (beta chain) sequence and its context. Which antigen it targets is not known. Base qualities are not recorded, but no much larger clone differs from it by a single base. Donors were healthy HIV-negative adults with no recently reported acute infections or vaccinations. Every donor was a Caucasian adult living in Nashville, Tennessee, USA. CD4+ T cells were enriched by magnetic negative selection; naive cells were then positively selected on CD45RA, and the negative fraction formed the memory subset. After blood collection by leukapheresis, PBMCs were isolated using Ficoll-Histopaque density gradient centrifugation and then cryopreserved in the vapor phase of liquid nitrogen. Purity and quantity of every magnetically sorted T cell population were checked by analytical flow cytometry. From each sorted fraction, genomic DNA was isolated and quantified by UV absorbance on a Nanodrop 2000c.

These data belong to a study of shared clonotypes between healthy human individuals (dated by TCRdb to 2020 to 2021). A note on the overall study: The cohort included three men and a couple of women between 18 and 49 years of age. For each donor, CD4 naive and CD4 memory were each given three plates, CD8 naive was given two plates, and CD8 memory was given one plate. To estimate repertoire size and how much clonotypes are shared between individuals, the study performed deep sequencing of blood TCR repertoires from a handful of healthy adults. To increase sequencing depth and limit assay-specific biases, TCR repertoire library preparation and sequencing were carried out by different laboratories using diverse techniques. Leukapheresis yielded between about 0.9 and 10 billion PBMCs per donor.

Findings and caveats that apply to the study as a whole: Higher generation probabilities were observed for clonotypes shared by all four sorted-subset donors than for non-shared clonotypes. The genetic and exposure-history diversity represented was limited by the small number of donors. About 4.5% of naive CD4, 3.5% of naive CD8, 2.3% of memory CD4, and about 0.4% of memory CD8 clonotypes were shared across several donors. Pairwise subsampling led to the expectation that sequencing depth would affect the degree of clonotype sharing among donors. Incomplete sequencing was indicated by rarefaction of sorted-subset datasets, despite the large sequencing depth. Naive subsets generally had larger estimated clonotype richness than memory subsets. Only blood was sampled, and tissue TCR repertoires likely differ from those in blood.

Between the V and J ends, shortened by 3 bases and 6 bases respectively, the junction contains 14 bases. The CDR3, from cysteine to phenylalanine, totals 14 residues. The retained sequence is limited to the CDR3, 42 bases, with the frame set at the first base. The germline V gene gives CDR1 as MNHNS and CDR2 as SASEGT. TCR CDR3 regions were amplified from genomic DNA by multiplex PCR using the deep immunoSEQ assay. Extracted genomic DNA from each cell subset was spread evenly across all wells of several immunoSEQ 96-well plates, with each plate serving as a replicate. For sorted subsets, around 200 ng genomic DNA, equal to tens of thousands of T cell genomes, was loaded into each replicate PCR. Purified libraries were quantified with a Qubit 3.0 fluorometer, sized on a Bioanalyzer 2100, and re-quantified with the KAPA Library Quantification kit. Every immunoSEQ 96-well plate was sequenced on a dedicated single-read 150-cycle Illumina NextSeq 550 flow cell. Processing in the source paper ran as follows. Because the immunoSEQ output held only junctional sequences and lacked quality scores, the filtering could not match the filtering applied to full-length reads. To assign V/J genes and CDR3, sequences were annotated against IMGT germline references using PyIR, a Python wrapper for IgBLAST v1.9. Any read was removed if the V/J assignment was weak (E-value above 1e-6), the CDR3 was missing, or the read contained stop codons, out-of-frame junctions, or ambiguous translated residues. V3J clonotypes were defined as sequences sharing the same inferred V gene, J gene, and CDR3 amino acid sequence. The percentage overlap between two repertoires was calculated by dividing the number of shared unique clonotypes by the size of the smaller repertoire. Three approaches were used to assess repertoire richness: RTK rarefaction, the Chao1 estimator, and Recon v2.1 estimates of unobserved clonotypes. Generation probabilities were computed with OLGA for all TCRbeta clonotypes obtained by the gDNA method from a few donors. Sourced from immuneACCESS, this table was stored by TCRdb with only in-frame sequences that have V and J called. A share of the clones is absent; for the studies checked, an unresolved V gene accounts for under half, and the remainder has no known explanation. The DNA gave D and trimming, while V, J and clone size come from that table. This sample holds about 680,000 clones; around 72% were observed only once. 1.5% to 2% of the sample comes from the top ten.

The chain was built from TRBV6-1 and TRBJ2-5, and TRBD1 may be the D gene, going by 5 matching bases. The sequence derives from a woman aged 25-40 years in good health. Sequencing was done on a sample of memory CD4+ T cells sorted from blood. Sample cell subset or site, as interpreted from the label and publication: CD45RA-negative fraction. The DNA is TGTGCCAGCAGTGATCAGGGTAGCTGGCAGACCCAGTACTTC. It specifies CASSDQGSWQTQYF.